The 21 T cell receptor beta chains presented below share a single source sample, sequenced in a study of blood T cell repertoires in COVID-19. The protocol was immunoSEQ multiplex PCR, while the TCRdb copy is restricted to in-frame clones and leaves out a portion. The sample includes under 150,000 clones, approximately 86% of them seen just once. The sample comprised PBMCs or T cells enriched from blood (not recorded which). All receptors come from a woman in her forties or fifties who had recovered from COVID-19.

The chain links TRBV4-3 to TRBJ1-2, with 7 positions matching TRBD1. V was clipped by 0 bases and J by 4 bases; unmatched bases: 5. Germline V gene lookup returns CDR1 LGHNA and CDR2 YSLEER. This CDR3 spans 15 amino acids. The CDR3 loop reads CASSQDQGGAYGYTF. The CDR3 region has the DNA TGCGCCAGCAGCCAAGATCAGGGGGGCGCCTATGGCTACACCTTC.

This clone was observed once. The rearrangement joins TRBV4-1 to TRBJ1-3; the D is unclear. The germline V and J ends were trimmed by 0 bases and 0 bases, with 18 bases remaining between them. The CDR3 consists of 19 residues. Germline V gene lookup returns CDR1 MGHRA and CDR2 YSYEKL. The CDR3 region is CASSQDLPEVRFSGNTIYF. Here the CDR3 DNA reads TGCGCCAGCAGCCAAGATCTCCCAGAAGTCCGTTTCTCTGGAAACACCATATATTTT.

A word on this clone: Other nucleotide sequences from this sample produce the same CDR3. V gene TRBV4-1 combines with J gene TRBJ1-1, with 9 positions matching TRBD1. Germline-derived CDR1 and CDR2 are MGHRA and YSYEKL. This CDR3 contains 15 residues. Germline trimming cut 4 bases from V and 1 base from J; bases unmatched to any gene: 4. The CDR3 nucleotides are TGCGCCAGCAGCCCGGGACAGGGCCCGAACACTGAAGCTTTCTTT. Translation: CASSPGQGPNTEAFF.

The V call is TRBV7-2, the J call TRBJ1-4; D is possibly TRBD1 (5 bases). In germline, CDR1 is SGHTA, CDR2 FQGNSA. V shed 4 bases and J shed 7 bases, with 16 bases lying between them. This CDR3 region has 15 residues. The CDR3 DNA reads as TGTGCCAGCAGCTCGGCCCAGGGTGTTGGTGAAAAACTGTTTTTT. Its protein product is CASSSAQGVGEKLFF.

The chain recombines TRBV5-6 with TRBJ1-2; 10 nucleotides align to TRBD1. Trimming took 4 bases from V and 8 from J; bases not matched to a gene: 8. Germline CDR1 reads SGHDT; CDR2 reads YYEEEE. The CDR3 runs 14 residues. CDR3: CASSVGTGVGGYTF. DNA for the CDR3: TGTGCCAGCAGCGTGGGGACAGGGGTTGGAGGCTACACCTTC.

The J gene is TRBJ2-2, the V gene TRBV3-1 (or the pseudogene TRBV3-2), with D unresolved. V gave up 1 base and J gave up 8 bases, with 17 bases separating them. Germline lookup yields CDR1 LGHDT and CDR2 YNNKEL (reference sequence). The CDR3 contains 16 residues. CDR3 region: CASSQARATTTGELFF. The CDR3, as DNA: TGTGCCAGCAGCCAAGCAAGAGCTACAACGACAGGGGAGCTGTTTTTT.

The chain carries TRBV12-5 and TRBJ2-1, with 12 bases aligning to TRBD2. Per the germline V gene, CDR1 is LGHNT and CDR2 is FRNRAP. With 4 bases clipped from V and 3 bases from J, the junction kept 19 bases outside the gene matches. CDR3 size: 21 residues. CDR3 protein: CASGSVTKTSGGPRDYNEQFF. The CDR3 region has the DNA TGTGCTAGTGGTTCCGTTACTAAGACTAGCGGGGGACCCAGGGACTACAATGAGCAGTTCTTC.

The chain joins TRBV19 to TRBJ2-1; TRBD2 matches at 13 bases. CDR3 length: 15 residues. Unmatched junction bases numbered 4, after V lost 7 bases and J lost 4 bases. CDR1 and CDR2 from the germline V gene are LNHDA and SQIVND (reference sequence). The CDR3 spells CASIGLAGDYNEQFF. In nucleotides, the CDR3 is TGTGCCAGTATCGGACTAGCGGGGGATTACAATGAGCAGTTCTTC.

The chain uses TRBV3-1 (or the pseudogene TRBV3-2) and TRBJ2-7, with 7 bases fitting TRBD1. V gave up 0 bases and J gave up 2 bases; unmatched junction bases: 7. CDR1 is LGHDT and CDR2 is YNNKEL in the germline V gene (reference sequence). The length of the CDR3 is 16 residues. CDR3 in amino acids: CASSQDRGRGTYEQYF. CDR3 in DNA: TGTGCCAGCAGCCAAGATAGAGGCAGGGGGACCTACGAGCAGTACTTC.

The V and J genes are TRBV5-8 and TRBJ2-3, with TRBD1 as a possible D gene (5 bases). The CDR3 is 17 amino acids. V was pared by 3 bases and J by 0 bases, with 17 bases between. Germline V gene lookup returns CDR1 SGHTS and CDR2 YDEGEE. CDR3 bases: TGTGCCAGCAGCTGGACACGACGGATCACTAGCACAGATACGCAGTATTTT. Translated: CASSWTRRITSTDTQYF.

This clone was seen only a few times. This sequence joins TRBV18 and TRBJ1-2; a possible D gene is TRBD1 (5 bases). The V end lost 3 bases, the J end lost 4 bases, and 12 bases lay between the germline ends. The CDR3 loop spans 14 amino acids. Germline lookup yields CDR1 KGHSH and CDR2 LQKENI. The CDR3 DNA reads TGTGCCAGCTCACCGTCAGGGTTTGGCTATGGCTACACCTTC. It translates to CASSPSGFGYGYTF.

The V and J genes are TRBV6-5 and TRBJ2-7, with TRBD1 matching over 7 bases. The germline V gene encodes CDR1 MNHEY and CDR2 SVGAGI. The CDR3 runs 13 residues. V gave up 2 bases and J gave up 3 bases; unmatched junction bases: 1. CDR3 sequence: CASSYRDSYEQYF. The CDR3 DNA follows: TGTGCCAGCAGTTACCGGGACAGCTACGAGCAGTACTTC.

This chain uses TRBV12-5 with TRBJ2-7, with 10 bases lining up with TRBD1. Per germline, CDR1 LGHNT and CDR2 FRNRAP. The CDR3 is 18 amino acids. V was clipped by 2 bases and J by 0 bases; unmatched bases: 10. CDR3 protein: CASGLPPPGQGPSYEQYF. The CDR3 DNA sequence: TGTGCTAGTGGTTTGCCTCCACCGGGACAGGGGCCCTCCTACGAGCAGTACTTC.

This clone was observed a handful of times. This chain uses TRBV12-3 or TRBV12-4 with TRBJ2-1; no reliable D call. Trimming stripped 3 bases from V and 7 bases from J, with 10 bases between. This CDR3 has 13 residues. This CDR3 is CASSFPPANEQFF. CDR3 coding DNA: TGTGCCAGCAGTTTCCCGCCCGCGAATGAGCAGTTCTTC.

The genes are TRBV3-1 (or the pseudogene TRBV3-2) and TRBJ1-1; the D gene is possibly TRBD1 (5 bases). The CDR3 consists of 14 residues. Germline CDR1 reads LGHDT; CDR2 reads YNNKEL (reference sequence). Trimming removed 4 bases at V and 3 bases at J, with 12 bases between. The CDR3 region is CASSPLGGDTEAFF. In DNA form, the CDR3 reads TGTGCCAGCAGCCCGCTGGGAGGGGACACTGAAGCTTTCTTT.

The J gene is TRBJ2-7, the V gene TRBV5-4; 9 bases fit TRBD1. Germline V gene sequence: CDR1 SGHNT, CDR2 YYREEE (reference sequence). The junction had 6 bases not matched to a gene; V was cut back by 5 bases and J by 0 bases. The CDR3 has 15 amino acids. The CDR3 sequence: CASRTGTGSSYEQYF. The CDR3 nucleotides read TGTGCCAGCAGGACCGGGACAGGGAGCTCCTACGAGCAGTACTTC. The whole variable domain, filled in from reference TRBV5-4 and TRBJ2-7, reads ETGVTQSPTHLIKTRGQQVTLRCSSQSGHNTVSWYQQALGQGPQFIFQYYREEENGRGNFPPRFSGLQFPNYSSELNVNALELDDSALYLCASRTGTGSSYEQYFGPGTRLTVT.

The chain recombines TRBV27 with TRBJ1-6, with D possibly TRBD1 on 5 matching bases. Between the trimmed V and J ends, which lost 3 bases and 10 bases, there was a span of 10 bases. Germline V gene sequence: CDR1 MNHEY, CDR2 SMNVEV (reference sequence). The CDR3 has 13 amino acids. The CDR3 here is CASSFQGGSPLHF. CDR3 bases: TGTGCCAGCAGTTTCCAGGGTGGGTCACCCCTCCACTTT.

The J gene is TRBJ1-4, the V gene TRBV4-3, with 8 bases identical to TRBD1. V was pared by 5 bases and J by 8 bases, with 10 bases of the junction left unmatched. The CDR3 covers 15 residues. Germline V gives CDR1 LGHNA, CDR2 YSLEER. The CDR3 nucleotides read TGCGCCAGCAGCGAACCTGGACAGGGTTTCGAAAAACTGTTTTTT. Amino acids: CASSEPGQGFEKLFF.

The chain employs TRBV7-8 and TRBJ2-3; D perhaps matches TRBD2 (6 bases). Trimming shortened V by 5 bases and J by 2 bases, and 20 bases separated the two germline ends. Per the germline V gene, CDR1 is SGHVS and CDR2 is FQNEAQ. The CDR3 totals 17 residues. The CDR3, as DNA: TGTGCCAGCAGCAGGCGAGGGGCGGGGCCTGACACAGATACGCAGTATTTT. The encoded protein is CASSRRGAGPDTDTQYF.

The chain has TRBV11-3 and TRBJ1-3; D remains ambiguous. V lost 2 bases and J lost 4, with 9 bases in between. There are 14 residues in the CDR3. Germline lookup yields CDR1 SGHNT and CDR2 YENEEA. CDR3 loop: CASSLSEYGNTIYF. CDR3 nucleotide sequence: TGTGCCAGCAGCTTATCGGAGTACGGAAACACCATATATTTT.

CDR3 bases: TGTGCCAGTAGTGTCCGGGGGGAGGATACGCAGTATTTT. Amino acid sequence: CASSVRGEDTQYF. The chain is built from TRBV19 and TRBJ2-3; 7 bases are a match to TRBD2. The junction had 5 bases not matched to a gene; V was cut back by 5 bases and J by 6 bases. This CDR3 contains 13 residues. Germline assignment: CDR1 LNHDA and CDR2 SQIVND (reference sequence).